Shown below are 16 T cell receptor beta chains from a single sample sequenced in a study of blood T cell repertoires in COVID-19. The protocol was immunoSEQ multiplex PCR, while the TCRdb copy is restricted to in-frame clones and leaves out a portion. The repertoire consists of around 160,000 clones, with 88% occurring once and the leading ten covering 1.2%. Input material: PBMCs or T cells enriched from blood (not recorded which). The receptors were sampled from a woman aged 30 to 39 with acute COVID-19.

The rearrangement joins TRBV7-2 to TRBJ2-2; no definite D call. This CDR3 comprises 13 residues. The germline V and J ends were trimmed by 6 bases and 3 bases, with 8 bases remaining between them. Germline V CDR1 and CDR2: SGHTA, FQGNSA. CDR3 sequence: CASSPQDTGELFF. CDR3 bases: TGTGCCAGCAGTCCCCAGGACACCGGGGAGCTGTTTTTT.

This chain uses TRBV29-1 with TRBJ2-3; D unclear. V lost 4 bases and J 1 base, leaving 6 bases between the germline ends. The CDR3 loop spans 12 amino acids. Germline CDR1 is SQVTM and CDR2 is ANQGSEA. This chain's CDR3 is CSVVTGTDTQYF. DNA for the CDR3: TGCAGCGTTGTTACGGGCACAGATACGCAGTATTTT.

The chain links TRBV7-2 to TRBJ2-3; 8 bases line up with TRBD2. CDR3 length: 16 residues. Germline CDR1 reads SGHTA; CDR2 reads FQGNSA. The ends lost 2 bases at V and 5 bases at J; junction bases unmatched: 9. CDR3 sequence reads: CASSLKPAGVGDTQYF. CDR3 in DNA: TGTGCCAGCAGCTTAAAACCAGCGGGAGTGGGAGATACGCAGTATTTT.

The V and J genes are TRBV25-1 and TRBJ1-1; a possible D gene is TRBD1 (5 bases). The germline gives CDR1 MGHDK, CDR2 SYGVNS. CDR3 length: 16 amino acids. V lost 4 bases and J 0 bases, leaving 15 bases between the germline ends. The CDR3 reads CASSGGHQIMNTEAFF. In DNA form, the CDR3 reads TGTGCCAGCAGTGGTGGACACCAGATCATGAACACTGAAGCTTTCTTT.

The rearrangement links TRBV7-9 to TRBJ2-5; 9 bases are a match to TRBD2. After removal of 4 bases from V and 1 base from J, the junction contained 10 bases not matched to a gene. Germline V lookup: CDR1 SEHNR, CDR2 FQNEAQ (reference sequence). The CDR3 spans 17 residues. The DNA for the CDR3 is TGTGCCAGCAGCTCCCGCAAGATAGCGGGAGTCCAAGAGACCCAGTACTTC. Its protein is CASSSRKIAGVQETQYF.

Only one count was recorded for this clone. The chain has TRBV19 and TRBJ2-1; 15 bases map to TRBD2. The V and J ends lost 4 bases and 10 bases, in that order; junction bases with no gene match: 14. The CDR3 contains 18 residues. Germline CDR1 and CDR2: LNHDA and SQIVND (reference sequence). CDR3 region: CASSTHQGLAGGPREQFF. CDR3 DNA sequence: TGTGCCAGTAGTACCCACCAGGGACTAGCGGGGGGCCCCAGGGAGCAGTTCTTC.

The rearrangement uses TRBV6-5 and TRBJ2-1, with TRBD1 matching 7 bases. The CDR3 runs to 14 residues. CDR1 is MNHEY, CDR2 SVGAGI, per germline. The V segment lost 4 bases and the J segment 5 bases; nucleotides outside the gene matches: 5. The CDR3 region is CASSFRQGHNEQFF. In DNA, the CDR3 is TGTGCCAGCAGTTTCAGACAGGGTCACAATGAGCAGTTCTTC.

This chain joins TRBV27 and TRBJ2-1, with D unresolved. This CDR3 contains 13 residues. Germline CDR1 reads MNHEY; CDR2 reads SMNVEV (reference sequence). V lost 3 bases and J lost 9, with 12 bases in between. The CDR3 loop is CASSFALWAEQFF. The CDR3 DNA sequence: TGTGCCAGCAGTTTCGCCCTGTGGGCTGAGCAGTTCTTC.

The J gene is TRBJ1-5, the V gene TRBV27; 8 nucleotides match TRBD1. Germline values: CDR1 MNHEY, CDR2 SMNVEV (reference sequence). J was trimmed by 5 bases and V by 3 bases; bases with no gene match: 6. This CDR3 is built from 15 residues. CDR3 amino acids: CASSFRGQAYQPQHF. As DNA, the CDR3 is TGTGCCAGCAGTTTCCGGGGACAGGCCTATCAGCCCCAGCATTTT.

This chain connects TRBV27 to TRBJ1-2; 9 nucleotides line up with TRBD1. The CDR3 is made up of 15 amino acids. Per the germline V gene, CDR1 is MNHEY and CDR2 is SMNVEV (reference sequence). Germline trimming cut 6 bases from V and 3 bases from J; bases unmatched to any gene: 8. The CDR3 bases are TGTGCCAGCAGGGGGTGGGACAGGGAGTACTATGGCTACACCTTC. This encodes CASRGWDREYYGYTF.

This clone was counted between two and nine times. The gene calls are TRBV2 and TRBJ2-1; D gene unclear. The CDR3 contains 15 residues. Deletions cut 1 base from V and 9 bases from J, with 16 bases between. CDR1 SNHLY and CDR2 FYNNEI come from the germline V gene. CDR3 in DNA: TGTGCCAGCAGTGAAGATAGGAGTAGGATGATTGAGCAGTTCTTC. Its translation is CASSEDRSRMIEQFF.

The rearrangement joins TRBV4-1 to TRBJ1-5; 8 bases align to TRBD1. The V and J ends lost 3 bases and 6 bases, in that order; junction bases with no gene match: 7. The germline V gene has CDR1 MGHRA and CDR2 YSYEKL. This CDR3 has 15 residues. The CDR3 spells CASSQHTGGVQPQHF. The CDR3 region has the DNA TGCGCCAGCAGCCAGCACACAGGGGGGGTTCAGCCCCAGCATTTT.

V gene TRBV11-2 combines with J gene TRBJ2-7, with D maybe TRBD2 (6 bases). V was pared by 3 bases and J by 2 bases, with 8 bases between. This CDR3 comprises 13 residues. CDR1 is SGHAT, CDR2 FQNNGV, per germline. The CDR3 DNA reads as TGTGCCAGCAGCTTCGGAGGGCCCTACGAGCAGTACTTC. Amino acids: CASSFGGPYEQYF.

The chain couples TRBV5-4 to TRBJ1-1; no definite D call. Deletions cut 1 base from V and 0 bases from J, with 7 bases between. CDR1 and CDR2 from the germline V gene are SGHNT and YYREEE (reference sequence). This CDR3 has 14 residues. The CDR3 DNA sequence: TGTGCCAGCAGCTTGTACGGGGTGAACACTGAAGCTTTCTTT. Translated, it gives CASSLYGVNTEAFF.

This chain connects TRBV7-2 to TRBJ2-2; 11 bases agree with TRBD2. Trimming at V came to 2 bases and at J to 5 bases, leaving 4 bases not matched to a gene. This CDR3 has 16 residues. CDR1 and CDR2 (germline): SGHTA, FQGNSA. The DNA of the CDR3 is TGTGCCAGCAGCTTAATTTCTAGCGGGAGGACCGGGGAGCTGTTTTTT. As protein: CASSLISSGRTGELFF.

This sequence joins TRBV4-3 and TRBJ1-6; TRBD1 might be the D (6 bases). This CDR3 has 16 residues. CDR1 LGHNA and CDR2 YSLEER come from the germline V gene. V lost 1 base and J 6 bases, leaving 13 bases between the germline ends. DNA for the CDR3: TGCGCCAGCAGCCAAGCCGGGACACCTTCTAATTCACCCCTCCACTTT. Residues: CASSQAGTPSNSPLHF.